Listed here is a single T cell receptor (beta chain). The data stem from a study of T cells in localized non-small cell lung cancer. Clones were read by immunoSEQ multiplex PCR, and TCRdb kept only the in-frame ones, dropping some. The data show 25,000 to 35,000 clones, with around 90% seen just once and approximately 1% held by the top ten. The V end lost 2 bases, the J end lost 3 bases, and 11 bases lay between the germline ends. There are 14 residues in the CDR3. Germline V lookup: CDR1 SGHNT, CDR2 YENEEA. The sequenced sample was peripheral blood, obtained before any cancer treatment. The J gene is TRBJ2-7, the V gene TRBV11-3; D gene ambiguous. The sequence derives from a woman aged 35 to 75 with stage I lung adenocarcinoma. The CDR3 DNA is TGTGCCAGCAGCTTACGGACGGCAAACTACGAGCAGTACTTC. Its protein product is CASSLRTANYEQYF.